This entry lists 22 T cell receptor beta chains sequenced from one sample in a study of cytomegalovirus exposure and HLA in healthy donors. Produced via immunoSEQ multiplex PCR; TCRdb's table is partial and in-frame only. Counted here are about 68,000 clones, around 90% occurring once; the ten biggest clones make up just over 3%. Material for sequencing was PBMCs. Receptor source: a man between 18 and 29 years old in good health and CMV-seronegative.

This chain uses TRBV27 with TRBJ2-7, with a tentative D call TRBD2 (6 bases). The CDR3 spans 15 residues. V gave up 6 bases and J gave up 6 bases, with 21 bases separating them. CDR1 and CDR2 (germline): MNHEY, SMNVEV (reference sequence). The CDR3, as DNA: TGTGCCAGCAGGTCCCCCTGGGACTCCTCCGCCGAGCAGTACTTC. It encodes CASRSPWDSSAEQYF.

The chain employs TRBV11-2 and TRBJ1-1; D ambiguous. This CDR3 has 14 residues. V was cut by 5 bases and J by 5 bases, with 15 bases left in between. CDR1 is SGHAT and CDR2 is FQNNGV in the germline V gene. The CDR3 loop is CASSGRLWVTEAFF. The CDR3, as DNA: TGTGCCAGCAGCGGGAGGCTATGGGTAACTGAAGCTTTCTTT.

The CDR3, as DNA: TGTGCCAGCACCGTAGCGGGAGTCCTCTCTGGGGCCAACGTCCTGACTTTC. This gives the protein CASTVAGVLSGANVLTF. The chain combines TRBV5-4 with TRBJ2-6; TRBD2 agrees at 9 bases. Per the germline V gene, CDR1 is SGHNT and CDR2 is YYREEE (reference sequence). V shed 6 bases, J shed 0 bases, and the junction held 7 bases outside the gene matches. This CDR3 spans 17 amino acids.

This chain links TRBV5-4 with TRBJ1-1, with a tentative D call TRBD1 (6 bases). Germline V gene sequence: CDR1 SGHNT, CDR2 YYREEE (reference sequence). The CDR3 consists of 13 residues. V gave up 5 bases and J gave up 8 bases, with 16 bases separating them. Written as DNA, the CDR3 is TGTGCCAGCAGTTACCCAGGGGCCGCAGAAGCTTTCTTT. It yields the protein CASSYPGAAEAFF.

The V call is TRBV9, the J call TRBJ1-1, with TRBD1 as a possible D gene (6 bases). Germline V gene lookup returns CDR1 SGDLS and CDR2 YYNGEE. The V gene lost 0 bases and the J gene lost 1 base, with 10 bases spanning the gap. The CDR3 has 15 residues. In DNA form, the CDR3 reads TGTGCCAGCAGCGTAGCCCCAGGGGCGAACACTGAAGCTTTCTTT. It specifies CASSVAPGANTEAFF.

V is TRBV4-2 and J is TRBJ2-7; TRBD1 matches at 9 bases. This CDR3 comprises 15 residues. V was pared by 0 bases and J by 4 bases, with 4 bases of the junction left unmatched. Germline-derived CDR1 and CDR2 are LGHNA and YNFKEQ. CDR3 DNA sequence: TGTGCCAGCAGCCAAGATGGGACAGGGATGTACGAGCAGTACTTC. Translation: CASSQDGTGMYEQYF.

V and J are TRBV19 and TRBJ2-2; TRBD2 agrees at 13 bases. The CDR3 has 19 amino acids. CDR1 and CDR2 from the germline V gene are LNHDA and SQIVND (reference sequence). Losses at the gene ends were 0 bases for V and 4 bases for J; bases not matched to a gene: 8. The CDR3, as DNA: TGTGCCAGTAGTATAGATCCCGCACTAGCGGGAGGGCCCACCGGGGAGCTGTTTTTT. Its translation: CASSIDPALAGGPTGELFF.

The J gene is TRBJ2-1, the V gene TRBV27; 12 bases are shared with TRBD2. CDR3 length: 14 amino acids. Germline lookup yields CDR1 MNHEY and CDR2 SMNVEV (reference sequence). V trimming: 10 bases; J trimming: 2 bases; junction bases outside the gene matches: 3. Written as DNA, the CDR3 is TGTGCCACCGGACTAGCGGGACCCTACAATGAGCAGTTCTTC. Translated: CATGLAGPYNEQFF.

The V and J genes are TRBV27 and TRBJ2-1; D is unresolved. The CDR3 loop spans 17 amino acids. Per the germline V gene, CDR1 is MNHEY and CDR2 is SMNVEV (reference sequence). V was trimmed by 5 bases and J by 0 bases, leaving 17 bases between them. CDR3 in DNA: TGTGCCAGCAGTCCGCTCCCCGCCCTAAGCTCCTACAATGAGCAGTTCTTC. Amino acids: CASSPLPALSSYNEQFF.

This clone was counted between two and nine times. This chain connects TRBV27 to TRBJ2-4; 9 nucleotides line up with TRBD2. The V gene end was trimmed by 5 bases and the J gene end by 5 bases; junction bases not matched to a gene: 4. Germline V gene data show CDR1 as MNHEY and CDR2 as SMNVEV (reference sequence). This CDR3 spans 14 amino acids. In DNA, the CDR3 is TGTGCCAGCAGTAGTAGCGGGAGTGAAAACATTCAGTACTTC. It codes for CASSSSGSENIQYF.

V and J are TRBV5-4 and TRBJ2-3; 10 positions match TRBD2. Germline V gene sequence: CDR1 SGHNT, CDR2 YYREEE (reference sequence). The CDR3 has 18 residues. V was clipped by 4 bases and J by 1 base; unmatched bases: 12. The CDR3 coding sequence is TGTGCCAGCAGCGGAGGTCGGGGGCTAGCGGGAGGCACAGATACGCAGTATTTT. Translating it yields CASSGGRGLAGGTDTQYF.

Here the CDR3 reads CASSLLADYVLAEAFF. DNA for the CDR3: TGTGCCAGCAGCCTATTGGCCGATTACGTGCTCGCTGAAGCTTTCTTT. V and J are TRBV14 and TRBJ1-1; D is ambiguous. V lost 4 bases, J lost 6 bases, and 21 bases lay in between. Germline-derived CDR1 and CDR2 are SGHDN and FVKESK. The CDR3 covers 16 residues. The full variable domain, rest sourced from reference TRBV14 and TRBJ1-1, is EAGVTQFPSHSVIEKGQTVTLRCDPISGHDNLYWYRRVMGKEIKFLLHFVKESKQDESGMPNNRFLAERTGGTYSTLKVQPAELEDSGVYFCASSLLADYVLAEAFFGQGTRLTVV.

This clone was seen only once. This sequence joins TRBV4-3 and TRBJ2-7; 9 bases map to TRBD2. The V gene's germline CDR1 is LGHNA and CDR2 YSLEER. The CDR3 is made up of 16 amino acids. Germline trimming cut 0 bases from V and 3 bases from J; bases unmatched to any gene: 6. The CDR3 region is CASSQESAGGVYEQYF. In DNA, the CDR3 is TGCGCCAGCAGCCAAGAATCAGCGGGAGGTGTCTACGAGCAGTACTTC.

A single count supports this clone. The V and J genes are TRBV7-2 and TRBJ2-1; 7 bases align to TRBD2. V lost 8 bases and J lost 2; bases outside the gene matches: 3. The CDR3 has 13 residues. CDR1 is SGHTA, CDR2 FQGNSA, per germline. The CDR3 protein is CASREVAYNEQFF. CDR3 coding DNA: TGTGCCAGCCGGGAGGTCGCCTACAATGAGCAGTTCTTC.

This chain joins TRBV28 and TRBJ2-3; 8 nucleotides line up with TRBD1. V lost 8 bases, J lost 1 base, and 8 bases stayed unmatched. Per germline, CDR1 MDHEN and CDR2 SYDVKM. The CDR3 has 15 residues. The CDR3 here is CASRRAGGGTDTQYF. In nucleotides, the CDR3 is TGTGCCAGCCGCCGGGCAGGGGGCGGCACAGATACGCAGTATTTT. Variable domain in full (rest from reference TRBV28 and TRBJ2-3): DVKVTQSSRYLVKRTGEKVFLECVQDMDHENMFWYRQDPGLGLRLIYFSYDVKMKEKGDIPEGYSVSREKKERFSLILESASTNQTSMYLCASRRAGGGTDTQYFGPGTRLTVL.

This clone appeared once. The rearrangement links TRBV6-5 to TRBJ2-5, with 8 bases aligning to TRBD1. Trimming took 5 bases from V and 4 from J; bases not matched to a gene: 9. The CDR3 runs 15 residues. The V gene's germline CDR1 is MNHEY and CDR2 SVGAGI. This CDR3 reads CASSIGQGSSETQYF. The CDR3 DNA follows: TGTGCCAGCAGTATCGGACAGGGCTCCTCAGAGACCCAGTACTTC.

The chain joins TRBV7-2 to TRBJ1-2; D unresolved. The CDR3 loop spans 14 amino acids. The germline gives CDR1 SGHTA, CDR2 FQGNSA. V lost 2 bases and J lost 9, with 16 bases in between. The CDR3: CASSLQQSVSSYTF. As DNA, the CDR3 is TGTGCCAGCAGCTTACAACAGAGTGTGTCGAGCTACACCTTC.

V and J are TRBV7-2 and TRBJ1-3; D call uncertain. V lost 0 bases and J 0 bases, leaving 6 bases between the germline ends. The CDR3 totals 15 residues. Germline V gene lookup returns CDR1 SGHTA and CDR2 FQGNSA. The CDR3 DNA sequence: TGTGCCAGCAGCTTAGCGCCGGTCTCTGGAAACACCATATATTTT. The encoded protein is CASSLAPVSGNTIYF.

The chain couples TRBV7-3 to TRBJ2-2; D is undetermined. Trimming shortened V by 4 bases and J by 6 bases, and 12 bases separated the two germline ends. The germline V gene has CDR1 SGHTA and CDR2 FQGTGA. The CDR3 sequence is 14 residues long. CDR3 DNA: TGTGCCAGCAGCTCCCCGGAGCCCCCCGGGGAGCTGTTTTTT. This sequence encodes CASSSPEPPGELFF.

V gene TRBV6-1 combines with J gene TRBJ2-1; D uncertain. Trimming left V 0 bases short and J 0 bases short, with 6 bases between. This CDR3 spans 15 amino acids. CDR1 is MNHNS and CDR2 is SASEGT in the germline V gene. CDR3 loop: CASSEAISSYNEQFF. The CDR3 region has the DNA TGTGCCAGCAGTGAAGCGATTAGCTCCTACAATGAGCAGTTCTTC.

The gene calls are TRBV25-1 and TRBJ2-1; tentatively, D is TRBD2 (6 bases). Germline-derived CDR1 and CDR2 are MGHDK and SYGVNS. The germline V and J ends were trimmed by 5 bases and 9 bases, with 14 bases remaining between them. The CDR3 loop spans 13 amino acids. In DNA, the CDR3 is TGTGCCAGCAGTCCCCGACTAGAGGGTGAGCAGTTCTTC. This translates into CASSPRLEGEQFF.

The CDR3 here is CASSPTGGSGGGPYNEQFF. The CDR3 nucleotides read TGTGCCAGCAGCCCCACAGGGGGCTCGGGTGGCGGCCCCTACAATGAGCAGTTCTTC. V and J are TRBV9 and TRBJ2-1; 9 bases fit TRBD1. V lost 4 bases and J lost 2; bases outside the gene matches: 16. CDR1 and CDR2 (germline): SGDLS, YYNGEE. This CDR3 contains 19 residues.